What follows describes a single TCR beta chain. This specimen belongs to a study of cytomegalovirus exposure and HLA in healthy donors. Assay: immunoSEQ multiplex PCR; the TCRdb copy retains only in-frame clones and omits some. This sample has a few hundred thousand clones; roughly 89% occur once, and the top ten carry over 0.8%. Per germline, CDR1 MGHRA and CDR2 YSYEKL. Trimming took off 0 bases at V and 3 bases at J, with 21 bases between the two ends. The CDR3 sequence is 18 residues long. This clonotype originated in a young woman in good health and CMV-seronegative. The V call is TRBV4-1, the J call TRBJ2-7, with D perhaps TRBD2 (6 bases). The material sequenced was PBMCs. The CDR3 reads CASSQEALFGGKDYEQYF. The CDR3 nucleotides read TGCGCCAGCAGCCAAGAAGCCCTTTTCGGCGGGAAGGACTACGAGCAGTACTTC.